This T cell receptor beta chain was captured by sequencing in a study of cytomegalovirus exposure and HLA in healthy donors. Study overall: Earlier, 150 million to 200 million T cells were analyzed, and fewer than 120 million unique TCR beta sequences were found among them.

This clone was detected only a few times. Its antigen is still unknown. Each donor's status was that of a healthy bone marrow donor. Points from the study as a whole: Using a false discovery rate of 0.05, a later analysis showed that 15,000 to 20,000 TCR beta sequences were associated with HLA alleles. 150 to 200 TCR beta chains were listed as cytomegalovirus-associated.

The PCR used 60 Vbeta and 13 Jbeta primers. TCRdb's table, derived via immunoSEQ multiplex PCR, lists solely in-frame clones and lacks some. This table holds tens of thousands of clones, 7.6% found once. Germline-derived CDR1 and CDR2 are MDHEN and SYDVKM. V was clipped by 5 bases and J by 6 bases, with 16 bases between them. The length of the CDR3 is 15 residues. The sequence came from a man aged 45 to 65 in good health and CMV-seronegative. V and J are TRBV28 and TRBJ1-4; D might be TRBD1 (5 bases). The source material was PBMCs. The CDR3 sequence: CASSQAGGVDEKLFF. The CDR3 nucleotides read TGTGCCAGCAGTCAAGCGGGGGGGGTGGATGAAAAACTGTTTTTT. The whole variable domain, remainder taken from reference TRBV28 and TRBJ1-4, is DVKVTQSSRYLVKRTGEKVFLECVQDMDHENMFWYRQDPGLGLRLIYFSYDVKMKEKGDIPEGYSVSREKKERFSLILESASTNQTSMYLCASSQAGGVDEKLFFGSGTQLSVL.